This T cell receptor (beta chain) was identified during a study of breast tumors, draining lymph nodes, adjacent tissues. General study findings and limits: That most tumor T cells come from lymph nodes remained unproven.

With respect to this clonotype: Its specificity is not known.

TCRdb reprocessed the multiplex PCR reads via MiXCR and lists one record per CDR3 protein. In the table there are about 66,000 distinct CDR3 sequences, roughly 44% of which are singletons. Germline V gene data show CDR1 as ENHRY and CDR2 as SYGVKD. The CDR3 is 13 residues long. V shed 3 bases and J shed 2 bases, with 7 bases lying between them. This TCR derives from a female donor with breast cancer. Some clones in this sample may be carry-over from other donors' samples. The V and J genes are TRBV10-3 and TRBJ2-5; D gene uncertain. The specimen was breast tumor tissue. CDR3 coding DNA: TGTGCCATCAGTGACACCCGACAAGAGACCCAGTACTTC. Amino acid sequence: CAISDTRQETQYF.